This TCR beta chain came from a study of T cells of healthy individuals (dated by TCRdb to about 2018). The library relied on 5' RACE. Sequenced using an Illumina MiSeq. The public reads were quality trimmed at Q25 with fastp and then assembled into clones with MiXCR by TCRdb, keeping productive beta chains. Records with the same CDR3 protein are collapsed into one entry carrying the most frequent genes and DNA. In this sample the table shows over 95,000 distinct CDR3 sequences, roughly a sixth of which occur a single time. The ten largest clones represent roughly 6.1% of the sample. On this clonotype itself: Its antigen remains undetermined. No per-base quality is available; no much larger clone lies one base away.

This TCR derives from a human donor in good health.

The CDR3 here reads CSARFGGPRDTQYF. The nucleotide sequence reads TGCAGTGCTAGGTTTGGGGGGCCGAGGGATACGCAGTATTTT. The rearranged chain carries TRBV20-1 and TRBJ2-3, with the D call perhaps TRBD1 or TRBD2, each one matching 6 bases. CDR1 is given as DFQATT and CDR2 as SNEGSKA, both from the germline V gene (reference sequence). Taken from cysteine to phenylalanine, the CDR3 has 14 residues. The DNA shown is the 42-base CDR3, in frame from base 1. The trim is 3 bases for V and 6 bases for J, with a gap of 16 bases between the germline ends.